A selection of T cell receptor beta chains follows, all from one sample in a study of cytomegalovirus exposure and HLA in healthy donors. The table came from immunoSEQ multiplex PCR; TCRdb's copy has only in-frame clones and leaves some out. This sample yields around 150,000 clones, of which 79% are seen a single time; 6.5% to 8% belongs to the top ten. Material: PBMCs. Receptor source: a man aged 40-50 years in good health and CMV-seropositive. Both conserved end residues are part of each CDR3. The D gene is left open where the match is weak. Clone size is stated in some rows and not others, as once, few, many or a class when expanded.

TGTGCCAGCAGAATGGGACACGGGACAGGGGGCTACGAGCAGTACTTC | CASRMGHGTGGYEQYF | 16 | TRBV27 | TRBD1 | TRBJ2-7 | NA
TGTGCCAGCAGCCAACAACTAGCGGGAGAACTCGGAAGCGGGGAGCTGTTTTTT | CASSQQLAGELGSGELFF | 18 | TRBV4-2 | TRBD2 | TRBJ2-2 | NA
TGTGCCAGCAGGGAGGAGGGGGGGATCTCCTACGAGCAGTACTTC | CASREEGGISYEQYF | 15 | TRBV2 | NA | TRBJ2-7 | NA
TGTGCCATCAGTGAGGCGCTACAGGGAAGGGGAAACACCATATATTTT | CAISEALQGRGNTIYF | 16 | TRBV10-3 | NA | TRBJ1-3 | NA
TGTGCCAGTAGTGACAGGGTGGGAGAGACCCAGTACTTC | CASSDRVGETQYF | 13 | TRBV19 | TRBD1 | TRBJ2-5 | NA
TGTGCCAGCACCTATAGCACCGAGCAGTTCTTC | CASTYSTEQFF | 11 | TRBV2 | NA | TRBJ2-1 | NA
TGTGCCAGTCGGCTCCGGGACAGAAATGAAAAACTGTTTTTT | CASRLRDRNEKLFF | 14 | TRBV28 | TRBD1 | TRBJ1-4 | NA
TGCGCCAGCAGCCCCAGCCTAGCGGGAATCACAGATACGCAGTATTTT | CASSPSLAGITDTQYF | 16 | TRBV5-1 | TRBD2 | TRBJ2-3 | NA
TGTGCCAGCTCACCACCAGGGGAGGTCAGCACTGAAGCTTTCTTT | CASSPPGEVSTEAFF | 15 | TRBV18 | NA | TRBJ1-1 | few
TGTGCCAGCAGTGAAGTTGGGAGGGGCACTGAAGCTTTCTTT | CASSEVGRGTEAFF | 14 | TRBV6-1 | NA | TRBJ1-1 | NA
TGTGCCAGCAGCCAAGAAGTGAGACTAGCGGGAGGTGACTCCTACGAGCAGTACTTC | CASSQEVRLAGGDSYEQYF | 19 | TRBV4-2 | TRBD2 | TRBJ2-7 | NA
TGTGCCTGGGGACAGGGGGTTTTAAATTCACCCCTCCACTTT | CAWGQGVLNSPLHF | 14 | TRBV30 | TRBD1 | TRBJ1-6 | NA
TGTGCCAGCAGCTTAGGGGGACTAGCGGGGCCCAACACCGGGGAGCTGTTTTTT | CASSLGGLAGPNTGELFF | 18 | TRBV13 | TRBD2 | TRBJ2-2 | NA
TGTGCCAGCAGCCGCAAACAATACAATGAGCAGTTCTTC | CASSRKQYNEQFF | 13 | TRBV4-2 | NA | TRBJ2-1 | NA
TGCAGCGTTGAAGCACTAGCGGAAAGACTTTACAATGAGCAGTTCTTC | CSVEALAERLYNEQFF | 16 | TRBV29-1 | TRBD2 | TRBJ2-1 | NA
TGTGCCAGCAGTGAAAGCGGGTTTACGAGCGAGCAGTACTTC | CASSESGFTSEQYF | 14 | TRBV2 | NA | TRBJ2-7 | once
TGTGCCAGTAGTGTCACTAGCGGAGGGGGTCAGTTCTTC | CASSVTSGGGQFF | 13 | TRBV19 | TRBD2 | TRBJ2-1 | few